This TCR beta chain was profiled in a study of T cell responses to AZD1222 COVID-19 vaccine. Generated by immunoSEQ multiplex PCR, the TCRdb table keeps only in-frame clones and is missing some. The table has 150,000 to 170,000 clones, 88% seen once; the top ten hold 2.5% to 4%. Sequenced here: peripheral blood, sampled on day 0 of AZD1222 vaccination. The TCR sequence derives from an adult in good health.

The DNA for the CDR3 is TGTGCCAGCAGTCGGGACAACGCGAACACCGGGGAGCTGTTTTTT. This encodes CASSRDNANTGELFF. The gene calls are TRBV6-2 or TRBV6-3 and TRBJ2-2; TRBD1 is a possible D gene (6 bases). V was clipped by 5 bases and J by 0 bases, with 10 bases between them. The CDR3 is 15 residues long. Germline V gene data show CDR1 as MNHEY and CDR2 as SVGEGT.